This TCR beta chain appears in the sequencing data of a study of cytomegalovirus exposure and HLA in healthy donors (dated by TCRdb to the late 2010s). Background on the whole study: An earlier analysis of 550 to 700 of the donors reported 250 to 350 Gb of sequence data and approximately 110 million unique TCR beta sequences from 150 million to 200 million T cells. An early release that covered about 600 HLA-typed donors contained about 300 gigabases of sequencing data and around 85 million unique TCR sequences. Of the 398 genotyped donors, around 81% fell in the genetic ancestry cluster associated with self-reported Caucasian donors. The aim of the study was to test whether cataloging public T cell receptors could identify signatures of past pathogen exposure. Using immunosequencing, the study profiled T cell repertoires from fewer than 700 subjects and related those repertoires to cytomegalovirus serostatus. Along with the roughly 610-subject first cohort, a separate validation cohort of over 90 different subjects was used. High-throughput TCR immunosequencing, statistical association of individual TCRs with disease status, and machine learning were combined to predict cytomegalovirus infection status. In a later analysis, previously published TCR beta repertoires from 550 to 700 donors were re-analyzed and high-resolution HLA genotyping was added so that TCR occurrence patterns could be studied. In the later analysis, no new phenotypic data were used to find candidate immune exposures; instead, reliance was placed on TCR beta sequences and their occurrence across donors. An earlier analysis of 450 to 750 of the donors used high-throughput TCR beta sequencing to judge whether each TCR beta V gene segment behaved as functional or pseudogenic. Donor age, sex, ethnicity and CMV serostatus were compiled together with the repertoire data. A later genetic analysis took genome-wide SNP genotypes for 398 of the 666 donors and used that subset as a discovery cohort. All discovery cohort repertoires had been generated on a single sequencing platform. Both class I and class II loci were covered by HLA typing, at four-digit resolution. The number of donors typed differed by locus, with roughly 620-630 for A, B, C, DRB1 and DQB1, roughly 520 for DQA1, under 610 for DPA1, and approximately 470 for DPB1. Four or five DR-DQ haplotypes were treated as single units for association and clustering because of strong linkage in the cohort. On average, roughly 240,000 unique TCR beta nucleotide sequences were sequenced per donor among about 400 genotyped donors of the cohort, with 15% to 20% of those sequences being non-productive. Findings and caveats that apply to the study as a whole: According to a later genetic analysis, donors in an Asian-associated ancestry cluster had fewer N-insertions in productive TCRs than the roughly 700-donor mean. Linkage disequilibrium might explain the correlated functional status among segregating V segments, but an unknown experimental factor could not be ruled out. According to a later analysis, TCR association rates differed among HLA loci, with DRB1 alleles showing the most associated TCRs and HLA-C alleles showing the fewest. An association between a missense DCLRE1C variant and V-gene and J-gene trimming of TCR beta chains was found in a later genetic analysis and replicated in an independent cohort. The classifier was reported to diagnose cytomegalovirus status with high specificity and sensitivity in both the original and validation cohorts. When HLA alleles, especially DR and DQ, strongly co-occurred, attributing TCR associations to individual alleles was difficult. Roughly uniform sequencing depth across donors was assumed in presence/absence analyses, although this assumption may not hold. In vitro tests confirmed that a few of the cytomegalovirus-associated TCR beta chains recognize cytomegalovirus antigens. A further reported finding was that TCR beta sequences accurately predicted the HLA-A and HLA-B alleles for most subjects in the first cohort. In a later analysis, several top co-occurrence clusters were reported to appear linked to parvovirus B19, influenza, CMV and Epstein-Barr virus. According to a later analysis, most CMV-associated TCR beta chains appeared to be HLA-restricted, and the HLA associations seemed to be driven largely by CMV exposure. CMV serostatus was the only immune exposure information available for the cohort. The study listed 150 to 200 TCR beta chains as associated with cytomegalovirus. Compared with equally common non-associated chains, HLA-associated TCR beta chains in a later analysis were more clonally expanded and had lower generation probabilities. Specific HLA alleles were associated with over 15,000 TCR beta sequences at a false discovery rate of 0.05 in a later analysis. Because HLA typing was unavailable for some donors at each locus, only the typed subset was used in association tests. The authors suggested that the approach could potentially be extended to other disease states and immunological phenotypes. An earlier analysis of approximately 530 of the donors showed that most TCR beta V segments appeared in productive rearrangements either about 90% or about 30% of the time, which broadly matched IMGT annotations. Across donors, most TCR sequences were observed very rarely, whereas some public TCRs were present in many individuals. A cluster of highly shared sequence variants was judged likely to be a technical artifact of the sequencing pipeline. The earlier analysis of almost 600 of the donors excluded some 15 rarely observed V segments, including chromosome 9 orphons, because counts were too low. This cohort had only TCR beta chains sequenced, and the lack of alpha or paired-chain data limited which features could be detected.

The library was obtained by the immunoSEQ multiplex PCR assay. For the multiplex PCR, a mixture combining 60 forward primers for TCR Vbeta segments and 13 reverse primers for TCR Jbeta segments was used. A multiplex PCR assay on genomic DNA amplified the CDR3 region of rearranged TCR beta genes. Amplified TCR beta libraries were sequenced as 87-base-pair reads on the Illumina HiSeq System. Processing in the source paper ran as follows. Across the 500 to 750 repertoires, a later analysis counted 80 million or so unique TCR beta chains, roughly 11 million of which were shared by at least two donors. Raw reads were error-corrected and collapsed into unique sequences with a nearest-neighbor algorithm that merged closely related sequences to remove PCR and sequencing errors. To assign V, D and J gene segments, CDR3 sequences were aligned to IMGT reference sequences. For a sequence to be retained, a match of at least six nucleotides was required to both a V gene segment and a J gene segment. Rearrangements were called productive when the CDR3 lacked stop codons and stayed in frame with V and J; all others were non-productive. Following IMGT convention, CDR3 was defined as the stretch from the second conserved V-encoded cysteine up to the conserved J-encoded phenylalanine. The earlier analysis of roughly 590 of the donors excluded any sequence lacking an unambiguous match to a single V gene segment. In an earlier analysis of some 590 of the donors, V segments were called functional above 56.7% productive rearrangements and were called segregating when the between-donor standard deviation exceeded 5%. A statistical classification framework was built to diagnose cytomegalovirus status from the catalog of TCR beta chain sequences. In a later analysis, V and J genes were assigned by comparing TCR nucleotide sequences against IMGT/GENE-DB human TR gene sequences. In a later analysis, CDR3 sequences and most-parsimonious VDJ recombination scenarios were assigned using the TCRdist pipeline. In a later analysis, each TCR beta chain was defined by its CDR3 amino acid sequence together with its V-gene family, and reads without a unique V-gene family were excluded. A later analysis removed 500 to 650 highly shared, low-generation-probability nucleotide sequences to deal with suspected cross-contamination and a sequencing artifact. A later analysis calculated a clonal expansion index for each public chain from normalized within-repertoire ranks of inferred template counts. A later analysis computed generation probabilities with a VDJ recombination model fitted to out-of-frame rearrangements, and checked the results against IGoR. A later analysis scored TCR-TCR, TCR-HLA and TCR-CMV co-occurrence with hypergeometric tests, applying a repertoire-size bias correction to TCR pairs. To estimate false discovery rates, a later analysis permuted the HLA or CMV assignments 20 times. In a later analysis, co-occurring TCRs were grouped using DBSCAN, and TCRdist sequence similarity was added for clustering within HLA-allele-positive subsets. Co-occurrence clustering excluded repertoires with fewer than 30,000 or more than 120,000 public chains, plus five with anomalous nucleotide sharing. Not all clones reach the TCRdb copy of this immuneACCESS table, which keeps in-frame sequences only. Checked studies attribute under half of the gap to unresolved V genes and leave the rest unexplained. That table gives V, J and clone size, and the DNA gave D and trimming. This sample is represented by roughly 200,000 clones; 70% to 80% of them were singletons. 3% to 4.5% of the sample is taken by the ten largest.

The cohort was made up of 666 healthy bone marrow donors. At the time of sampling, all cohort members were nominally healthy, though unrecorded immune exposures were likely present. The donor was CMV seropositive and belonged to the group of 270 or so seropositive cohort members. Every donor gave a peripheral blood sample, and the peripheral blood mononuclear cells from that sample were used for TCR beta sequencing. Genomic DNA was extracted from the blood cell samples with the Qiagen DNeasy Blood Extraction Kit. Only a few counts were recorded for this clone. Its specific antigen is unknown. Per-nucleotide qualities are absent, and no much larger clonotype sits a single base away. Sequencing was performed on PBMCs. This TCR was recovered from a woman aged 55-69 years in good health and CMV-seropositive.

The DNA sequence follows: TGTGCCATCAGTGAGTCTAGCGGGAGCGGGGAGCAGTACTTC. The resulting protein is CAISESSGSGEQYF. This receptor chain uses TRBV10-3 and TRBJ2-7, with 9 bases in between that match TRBD2. From the germline V gene, CDR1 is ENHRY and CDR2 is SYGVKD. The germline V and J ends show losses of 0 bases and 7 bases respectively, and no gene match explains 4 bases of the junction. The CDR3 covers 14 residues, taking in both the cysteine and the phenylalanine. The retained sequence is limited to the CDR3, 42 bases, with the frame set at the first base.